These 8 T cell receptor beta chains were sequenced from one sample in a study of cytomegalovirus exposure and HLA in healthy donors. The PCR used 60 Vbeta and 13 Jbeta primers. This table comes from immunoSEQ multiplex PCR, and its TCRdb copy is limited to in-frame clones, with some not included. The profile shows approximately 110,000 clones, around 80% of them singletons. The sequencing input was PBMCs. Receptor source: a woman between 35 and 50 years old in good health and CMV-seronegative.

The chain joins TRBV28 to TRBJ1-3, with 7 bases lining up with TRBD1. V was pared by 5 bases and J by 5 bases, with 12 bases of the junction left unmatched. Per the germline V gene, CDR1 is MDHEN and CDR2 is SYDVKM. CDR3 length equals 16 residues. The DNA of the CDR3 is TGTGCCAGCAGTACCTGGACCAGGGGGTTCCGAAACACCATATATTTT. It codes for CASSTWTRGFRNTIYF.

J is TRBJ2-7 and V is TRBV5-4; 8 nucleotides match TRBD1. The J segment lost 3 bases and the V segment lost 3 bases, leaving 8 bases of the junction unmatched. Germline V lookup: CDR1 SGHNT, CDR2 YYREEE (reference sequence). This CDR3 is 15 amino acids long. The CDR3 loop is CASSYRGTGGYEQYF. The CDR3 nucleotides are TGTGCCAGCAGCTACCGGGGGACAGGAGGCTACGAGCAGTACTTC.

This clone was counted between two and nine times. This chain connects TRBV30 to TRBJ2-5, with TRBD2 matching over 11 bases. CDR3 length equals 15 residues. The germline V gene has CDR1 GTSNPN and CDR2 SVGIG (reference sequence). With V trimmed by 0 bases and J by 4 bases, 4 bases remained unmatched. CDR3: CAWSVIAGGLETQYF. The CDR3 nucleotides read TGTGCCTGGAGTGTAATAGCGGGGGGGCTAGAGACCCAGTACTTC.

This rearrangement joins TRBV28 to TRBJ1-6, with D possibly TRBD1 on 5 matching bases. The germline CDR1 and CDR2 sequences are MDHEN and SYDVKM. Trimming removed 4 bases from V and 3 bases from J, with 13 bases in between. The CDR3 runs 16 residues. CDR3 sequence reads: CASSSIDSLYNSPLHF. The DNA of the CDR3 is TGTGCCAGCAGTTCAATAGACAGCCTCTATAATTCACCCCTCCACTTT. Variable domain in full (rest from reference TRBV28 and TRBJ1-6): DVKVTQSSRYLVKRTGEKVFLECVQDMDHENMFWYRQDPGLGLRLIYFSYDVKMKEKGDIPEGYSVSREKKERFSLILESASTNQTSMYLCASSSIDSLYNSPLHFGNGTRLTVT.

This chain links TRBV5-6 with TRBJ2-2; D may be TRBD2 (6 bases). Trimming took off 3 bases at V and 2 bases at J, with 11 bases between the two ends. The V gene's germline CDR1 is SGHDT and CDR2 YYEEEE. The CDR3 covers 15 residues. The CDR3 coding sequence is TGTGCCAGCAGCTGGGGAGGACTAAACACCGGGGAGCTGTTTTTT. Translation gives CASSWGGLNTGELFF. Looking up the rest from reference TRBV5-6 and TRBJ2-2 gives the full variable domain: DAGVTQSPTHLIKTRGQQVTLRCSPKSGHDTVSWYQQALGQGPQFIFQYYEEEERQRGNFPDRFSGHQFPNYSSELNVNALLLGDSALYLCASSWGGLNTGELFFGEGSRLTVL.

A few counts support this clone. V usage is TRBV7-9 and J usage is TRBJ1-6, with D perhaps TRBD1 (6 bases). Between the trimmed V and J ends, which lost 5 bases and 6 bases, there was a span of 14 bases. This CDR3 is built from 15 residues. Per the germline V gene, CDR1 is SEHNR and CDR2 is FQNEAQ (reference sequence). Here the CDR3 DNA reads TGTGCCAGCAGCCCCCCGACAGGCATTAATTCACCCCTCCACTTT. Its protein is CASSPPTGINSPLHF. Combining the CDR3 with reference TRBV7-9 and TRBJ1-6 gives the whole variable domain DTGVSQNPRHKITKRGQNVTFRCDPISEHNRLYWYRQTLGQGPEFLTYFQNEAQLEKSRLLSDRFSAERPKGSFSTLEIQRTEQGDSAMYLCASSPPTGINSPLHFGNGTRLTVT.

This clone occurred a few times. The gene calls are TRBV7-9 and TRBJ1-1; D remains ambiguous. Germline values: CDR1 SEHNR, CDR2 FQNEAQ (reference sequence). Trimming took off 3 bases at V and 1 base at J, with 12 bases between the two ends. The CDR3 sequence is 15 residues long. The CDR3 coding sequence is TGTGCCAGCAGCTTGGAGGGTGGAGAGAACACTGAAGCTTTCTTT. It is translated as CASSLEGGENTEAFF. The whole variable domain, remainder taken from reference TRBV7-9 and TRBJ1-1, is DTGVSQNPRHKITKRGQNVTFRCDPISEHNRLYWYRQTLGQGPEFLTYFQNEAQLEKSRLLSDRFSAERPKGSFSTLEIQRTEQGDSAMYLCASSLEGGENTEAFFGQGTRLTVV.

The rearrangement uses TRBV6-5 and TRBJ1-4, with D possibly matching TRBD1 (5 bases). The CDR3 loop spans 14 amino acids. The V end lost 5 bases, the J end lost 8 bases, and 15 bases lay between the germline ends. Germline CDR1 MNHEY, CDR2 SVGAGI. CDR3 sequence (DNA): TGTGCCAGCAGTGGCAGGGAGGGAGAAGAAAAACTGTTTTTT. As protein: CASSGREGEEKLFF.